The present entry profiles one T cell receptor beta chain with its context. This entry is derived from a study of OX40 agonist ivuxolimab in advanced cancers. There are 13 residues in the CDR3. V was clipped by 0 bases and J by 2 bases, with 4 bases between them. Germline CDR1 and CDR2: SGHTA and FQGTGA. Clones were read by immunoSEQ multiplex PCR, and TCRdb kept only the in-frame ones, dropping some. The table lists some 100,000 clones, less than 95% of them singletons. Sequencing was performed on CD4+ or CD8+ T cells sorted from blood, taken in a trial of the OX40 agonist ivuxolimab. This chain connects TRBV7-3 to TRBJ2-5, with no clear D. This TCR came from an adult with an advanced solid tumor such as melanoma, head and neck, liver or kidney cancer. CDR3 residues: CASSLTNQETQYF. In DNA, the CDR3 is TGTGCCAGCAGCTTAACTAATCAAGAGACCCAGTACTTC.